These 23 T cell receptor beta chains were all obtained from the same sample, sequenced in a study of regulatory T cells in long-lasting Graves disease. Researchers made TCR beta libraries by using iRepertoire HTBI primers and running Arm-PCR on CDR3 regions. TCRdb processed the multiplex PCR reads anew with MiXCR; each CDR3 protein has one entry. The sample contains under 500,000 distinct CDR3 sequences, less than 25% of which appear only once. Time point indicated: persistent/refractory GD, antithyroid drugs over 5 years with positive TRAb. Following extraction of RNA from PBMCs, that RNA was used to make the TCR library. The sample in question was peripheral blood mononuclear cells (PBMCs), obtained when the disease was refractory, from a patient treated with antithyroid drugs. These receptors were obtained from a female donor with Graves disease.

This rearrangement joins TRBV7-3 to TRBJ1-3; 7 bases align to TRBD1. This CDR3 region has 17 residues. The junction had 10 bases not matched to a gene; V was cut back by 5 bases and J by 0 bases. Germline V gene sequence: CDR1 SGHTA, CDR2 FQGTGA. Here the CDR3 reads CASSPGGTDSSGNTIYF. The CDR3 coding sequence is TGTGCCAGCAGCCCCGGCGGGACAGACAGCTCTGGAAACACCATATATTTT.

This clonotype was detected only a few times. This chain uses TRBV7-2 with TRBJ2-2; TRBD2 matches 12 bases. Germline values: CDR1 SGHTA, CDR2 FQGNSA. The CDR3 loop spans 16 amino acids. The ends lost 4 bases at V and 7 bases at J; junction bases unmatched: 7. The CDR3: CASSYGTSGWGGELFF. Here the CDR3 DNA reads TGTGCCAGCAGCTACGGGACTAGCGGGTGGGGCGGGGAGCTGTTTTTT.

The chain uses TRBV12-3 or TRBV12-4 and TRBJ1-6; TRBD1 matches 10 bases. CDR3 length: 13 amino acids. The ends lost 5 bases at V and 14 bases at J; junction bases unmatched: 6. CDR3 loop: CASSKTGGGSLHF. Written as DNA, the CDR3 is TGTGCCAGCAGTAAGACAGGGGGCGGTTCCCTCCACTTT.

This clonotype appeared a few times. The chain is built from TRBV20-1 and TRBJ2-7, with D perhaps TRBD2 (6 bases). Trimming removed 2 bases from V and 4 bases from J, with 18 bases in between. The CDR3 is 15 residues long. CDR1 is DFQATT, CDR2 SNEGSKA, per germline (reference sequence). Here the CDR3 reads CSARSLGDLTYEQYF. As DNA, the CDR3 is TGCAGTGCTAGATCCCTCGGGGACTTGACTTACGAGCAGTACTTC.

The CDR3 nucleotides read TGTGCCAGCAGCCCTAATCCAGGGGGCCCGGCGCGAATCACTGAAGCTTTCTTT. It codes for CASSPNPGGPARITEAFF. The gene calls are TRBV7-9 and TRBJ1-1; 8 bases are shared with TRBD1. The CDR3 is made up of 18 amino acids. The V segment lost 5 bases and the J segment 4 bases; nucleotides outside the gene matches: 18. Germline V gene sequence: CDR1 SEHNR, CDR2 FQNEAQ (reference sequence).

The rearrangement uses TRBV30 and TRBJ1-2; unclear D gene. Germline loops: CDR1 GTSNPN, CDR2 SVGIG (reference sequence). The CDR3 spans 15 residues. The V end was cut by 4 bases, the J end by 0 bases, with 15 bases between. CDR3 DNA sequence: TGTGCCTGGAACCGCAGAGCTCGGTCTAACTATGGCTACACCTTC. Its protein product is CAWNRRARSNYGYTF.

Points on this clonotype: This may be a read error, as it is one base from a much larger clone. The chain has TRBV6-2 or TRBV6-3 and TRBJ2-7; 7 bases agree with TRBD1. V gave up 2 bases and J gave up 6 bases; unmatched junction bases: 10. The CDR3 spans 15 residues. Per the germline V gene, CDR1 is MNHEY and CDR2 is SVGEGT. CDR3 amino acids: CASSYTGVMACEQYF. Written as DNA, the CDR3 is TGTGCCAGCAGTTACACAGGGGTCATGGCCTGCGAGCAGTACTTC.

Note on this clonotype: This CDR3 is missing its conserved last phenylalanine or tryptophan, likely due to a read error. The V gene is TRBV7-2, the J gene TRBJ2-3; TRBD1 agrees at 7 bases. In germline, CDR1 is SGHTA, CDR2 FQGNSA. CDR3 length: 14 residues. Losses at the gene ends were 5 bases for V and 2 bases for J; bases not matched to a gene: 4. CDR3 in DNA: TGTGCCAGCAGCGAACAGGGGTACACAGATACGCAGTATTCT. Encoded protein: CASSEQGYTDTQYS.

This clonotype was counted between two and nine times. The J gene is TRBJ2-7, the V gene TRBV5-6; 14 nucleotides agree with TRBD2. The germline CDR1 and CDR2 sequences are SGHDT and YYEEEE. The junction had 4 bases not matched to a gene; V was cut back by 0 bases and J by 11 bases. This CDR3 contains 14 residues. The CDR3 coding sequence is TGTGCCAGCAGCTTGGGACTAGCGGGAGGGCCTAAGTACTTC. This translates into CASSLGLAGGPKYF.

This clonotype was seen a handful of times. This rearrangement joins TRBV7-9 to TRBJ1-2, with D unresolved. The V gene's germline CDR1 is SEHNR and CDR2 FQNEAQ (reference sequence). The CDR3 covers 13 residues. V was pared by 4 bases and J by 7 bases, with 13 bases between. The chain's CDR3 is CASSSPRDVGYTF. Here the CDR3 DNA reads TGTGCCAGCAGCTCCCCTCGAGATGTTGGCTACACCTTC.

The V and J genes are TRBV11-2 and TRBJ2-7, with TRBD2 as a possible D gene (5 bases). Trimming took off 5 bases at V and 0 bases at J, with 20 bases between the two ends. CDR1 is SGHAT and CDR2 is FQNNGV in the germline V gene. The CDR3 spans 17 residues. Here the CDR3 DNA reads TGTGCCAGCAGCCTCCGACCCAGGTTAGCGAGCTCCTACGAGCAGTACTTC. It encodes CASSLRPRLASSYEQYF.

This chain links TRBV7-2 with TRBJ2-2, with 8 bases matching TRBD1. This CDR3 is built from 14 residues. Germline V gene lookup returns CDR1 SGHTA and CDR2 FQGNSA. Losses at the gene ends were 2 bases for V and 9 bases for J; bases not matched to a gene: 5. CDR3 protein: CASSLLGQGRELFF. For the CDR3, the DNA is TGTGCCAGCAGCTTATTAGGACAGGGCCGGGAGCTGTTTTTT.

This clonotype was seen a few times. The chain is built from TRBV19 and TRBJ2-4; 7 bases map to TRBD1. The CDR3 length is 17 residues. V gave up 8 bases and J gave up 0 bases; unmatched junction bases: 13. Germline-derived CDR1 and CDR2 are LNHDA and SQIVND (reference sequence). The CDR3 is CASESGTAELAKNIQYF. CDR3 in DNA: TGTGCCAGTGAATCCGGGACAGCTGAACTAGCCAAAAACATTCAGTACTTC.

The rearrangement joins TRBV9 to TRBJ1-5; D is unclear. From germline, CDR1 is SGDLS and CDR2 YYNGEE. This CDR3 spans 15 amino acids. Trimming left V 3 bases short and J 3 bases short, with 13 bases between. The CDR3 sequence: CASSESSGTNQPQHF. CDR3 nucleotide sequence: TGTGCCAGCAGCGAGTCGTCTGGAACCAATCAGCCCCAGCATTTT.

This clonotype was picked up many times. The CDR3 coding sequence is TGCAGCGTTGCAACAGACCCGGAGGGGTCCTACGAGCAGTACTTC. Its protein is CSVATDPEGSYEQYF. The V gene is TRBV29-1, the J gene TRBJ2-7, with D maybe TRBD2 (6 bases). Germline CDR1 reads SQVTM; CDR2 reads ANQGSEA. CDR3 size: 15 residues. Trimming shortened V by 4 bases and J by 1 base, and 17 bases separated the two germline ends.

Details on this clonotype: Given a much more abundant clone one base away, this may be a read error. The chain links TRBV6-1 to TRBJ2-7; TRBD1 might be the D (6 bases). V gave up 6 bases and J gave up 2 bases, with 17 bases separating them. The CDR3 is 15 amino acids. Per the germline V gene, CDR1 is MNHNS and CDR2 is SASEGT. CDR3 sequence reads: CASRGLGTYPYEQYF. As DNA, the CDR3 is TGTGCCAGCAGAGGTCTAGGGACATACCCCTACGAGCAGTACTTC.

A word on this clonotype: This may stem from a read error, because a much larger clone lies one nucleotide away. The chain employs TRBV5-6 and TRBJ2-5; 7 bases are shared with TRBD2. This CDR3 is 16 amino acids long. The germline CDR1 and CDR2 sequences are SGHDT and YYEEEE. V dropped 4 bases and J dropped 5; count of bases not matched to a gene: 14. The CDR3: CASSPSGVQEWETQYF. DNA of the CDR3: TGTGCCAGCAGCCCCAGCGGGGTACAGGAATGGGAGACCCAGTACTTC. The whole variable domain, filled in from reference TRBV5-6 and TRBJ2-5, reads DAGVTQSPTHLIKTRGQQVTLRCSPKSGHDTVSWYQQALGQGPQFIFQYYEEEERQRGNFPDRFSGHQFPNYSSELNVNALLLGDSALYLCASSPSGVQEWETQYFGPGTRLLVL.

This clonotype was observed many times. This sequence joins TRBV2 and TRBJ1-2, with 8 bases lining up with TRBD1. V was clipped by 4 bases and J by 7 bases; unmatched bases: 8. Germline V gene data show CDR1 as SNHLY and CDR2 as FYNNEI. This CDR3 comprises 14 residues. This CDR3 is CASSGADTGGGYTF. CDR3 DNA: TGTGCCAGCAGTGGAGCGGATACAGGGGGTGGCTACACCTTC. Based on the CDR3 plus reference TRBV2 and TRBJ1-2, the full variable domain is EPEVTQTPSHQVTQMGQEVILRCVPISNHLYFYWYRQILGQKVEFLVSFYNNEISEKSEIFDDQFSVERPDGSNFTLKIRSTKLEDSAMYFCASSGADTGGGYTFGSGTRLTVV.

This clonotype was found many times. The chain carries TRBV2 and TRBJ2-5; 9 bases fit TRBD2. The germline gives CDR1 SNHLY, CDR2 FYNNEI. CDR3 size: 15 residues. The J segment lost 2 bases and the V segment lost 6 bases, leaving 7 bases of the junction unmatched. The CDR3 protein is CASRRPSGTQETQYF. CDR3 in DNA: TGTGCCAGCAGGAGGCCTAGCGGGACTCAAGAGACCCAGTACTTC. The whole variable domain, filled in from reference TRBV2 and TRBJ2-5, reads EPEVTQTPSHQVTQMGQEVILRCVPISNHLYFYWYRQILGQKVEFLVSFYNNEISEKSEIFDDQFSVERPDGSNFTLKIRSTKLEDSAMYFCASRRPSGTQETQYFGPGTRLLVL.

This clonotype was counted a few times. The chain employs TRBV7-2 and TRBJ2-5; tentative D call: TRBD2 (6 bases). This CDR3 is built from 14 residues. Trimming removed 1 base at V and 3 bases at J, with 9 bases between. CDR1 and CDR2 from the germline V gene are SGHTA and FQGNSA. The CDR3 nucleotides read TGTGCCAGCAGCTTAGGCGGGGCCAAAGAGACCCAGTACTTC. Amino acids: CASSLGGAKETQYF.

The rearrangement uses TRBV5-1 and TRBJ1-6; D call uncertain. CDR1 and CDR2 from the germline V gene are SGHRS and YFSETQ. CDR3 size: 13 residues. V was pared by 0 bases and J by 8 bases, with 6 bases between. The CDR3, as DNA: TGCGCCAGCAGCTTGGCCAAGGATTCACCCCTCCACTTT. Amino acids: CASSLAKDSPLHF.

This chain uses TRBV19 with TRBJ2-3, with 11 nucleotides matching TRBD2. The CDR3 is made up of 16 amino acids. Germline V lookup: CDR1 LNHDA, CDR2 SQIVND (reference sequence). V lost 6 bases, J lost 4 bases, and 9 bases stayed unmatched. This chain's CDR3 is CASSPTSGSSADTQYF. CDR3 in DNA: TGTGCCAGTAGCCCCACTAGCGGGAGTTCGGCAGATACGCAGTATTTT.

This clonotype was picked up many times. The V and J genes are TRBV7-8 and TRBJ2-5, with 8 bases identical to TRBD2. Per germline, CDR1 SGHVS and CDR2 FQNEAQ. The CDR3 runs 17 residues. J gave up 1 base and V 2 bases, and 9 bases lay outside the gene matches. The CDR3, as DNA: TGTGCCAGCAGCTTAAAAGTGGTTAGCGGGACCCAAGAGACCCAGTACTTC. As protein: CASSLKVVSGTQETQYF.